This is a list of T cell receptor beta chains from one sample in a study of blood T cell repertoires in COVID-19. Using immunoSEQ multiplex PCR, the repertoire was profiled, and TCRdb retains in-frame clones only, with some absent. The repertoire holds 240,000 or so clones, roughly four fifths seen once, with around 12% in the top ten. The specimen sequenced was peripheral blood. All receptors derive from a woman in her fifties or sixties with active or convalescent COVID-19. CDR3s include the opening cysteine and the closing phenylalanine or tryptophan. The order of the fields is CDR3 length, J gene, V gene, clone size, D gene, CDR3 protein, CDR3 DNA. The D gene is left open where the match is weak. The size of a clone is reported for some rows only, either as once, few or many, or as a class for expanded clones.

length: 18
J: TRBJ1-3
V: TRBV2
size: many
D: TRBD1
CDR3: CASKTGTGGISSGNTIYF
DNA: TGTGCCAGCAAAACCGGGACAGGGGGCATCAGCTCTGGAAACACCATATATTTT

length: 13
J: TRBJ2-2
V: TRBV7-8
size: once
D: -
CDR3: CASSLGATGELFF
DNA: TGTGCCAGCAGCTTAGGGGCCACCGGGGAGCTGTTTTTT

length: 12
J: TRBJ2-7
V: TRBV6-5
size: once
D: -
CDR3: CASRQGSYEQYF
DNA: TGTGCCAGCCGGCAGGGTTCCTACGAGCAGTACTTC

length: 15
J: TRBJ2-3
V: TRBV6-4
size: -
D: TRBD2
CDR3: CASSPTSGGTDTQYF
DNA: TGTGCCAGCAGTCCGACTAGCGGGGGGACAGATACGCAGTATTTT

length: 14
J: TRBJ1-5
V: TRBV30
size: few
D: -
CDR3: CAWSVDTFNQPQHF
DNA: TGTGCCTGGAGTGTCGACACCTTCAATCAGCCCCAGCATTTT

length: 16
J: TRBJ1-5
V: TRBV21-1
size: -
D: -
CDR3: CASSNHLGQLYQPQHF
DNA: TGTGCCAGCAGCAACCACCTAGGACAGCTTTATCAGCCCCAGCATTTT

length: 13
J: TRBJ1-2
V: TRBV2
size: few
D: -
CDR3: CASSRLGNYGYTF
DNA: TGTGCCAGCAGTAGACTCGGGAACTATGGCTACACCTTC

length: 16
J: TRBJ2-1
V: TRBV27
size: -
D: TRBD2
CDR3: CASSLSPQAGGPKQFF
DNA: TGTGCCAGCAGTTTATCGCCTCAAGCGGGGGGGCCGAAGCAGTTCTTC

length: 15
J: TRBJ1-6
V: TRBV6-5
size: -
D: -
CDR3: CASTKQGVGNSPLHF
DNA: TGTGCCAGCACCAAGCAGGGTGTCGGAAATTCACCCCTCCACTTT

length: 16
J: TRBJ2-7
V: TRBV7-2
size: -
D: TRBD2
CDR3: CASSLHLAGSSGEQYF
DNA: TGTGCCAGCAGCTTACACTTAGCGGGGAGCTCGGGCGAGCAGTACTTC

length: 13
J: TRBJ2-5
V: TRBV18
size: -
D: -
CDR3: CASSPQAGRSQYF
DNA: TGTGCCAGCTCACCACAGGCAGGGCGTAGCCAGTACTTC

length: 15
J: TRBJ2-7
V: TRBV11-2
size: -
D: -
CDR3: CASSLGRRGIYKQYF
DNA: TGTGCCAGCAGCTTAGGCCGCCGCGGGATCTACAAGCAGTACTTC

length: 12
J: TRBJ2-5
V: TRBV6-5
size: -
D: -
CDR3: CASRQGVETQYF
DNA: TGTGCCAGCAGACAAGGGGTCGAGACCCAGTACTTC

length: 15
J: TRBJ1-5
V: TRBV6-2/TRBV6-3
size: -
D: TRBD1
CDR3: CASSHEGASNQPQHF
DNA: TGTGCCAGCAGCCACGAGGGGGCTAGCAATCAGCCCCAGCATTTT

length: 15
J: TRBJ1-1
V: TRBV7-9
size: once
D: TRBD1
CDR3: CASSLGGDRGLRAFF
DNA: TGTGCCAGCAGCTTAGGGGGAGACAGGGGGCTCCGGGCTTTCTTT

length: 13
J: TRBJ2-5
V: TRBV6-5
size: few
D: TRBD2
CDR3: CASSYGGEETQYF
DNA: TGTGCCAGCAGTTATGGGGGGGAAGAGACCCAGTACTTC

length: 14
J: TRBJ2-5
V: TRBV6-2/TRBV6-3
size: few
D: -
CDR3: CASSGRRGKETQYF
DNA: TGTGCCAGCAGTGGACGACGGGGGAAAGAGACCCAGTACTTC

length: 13
J: TRBJ1-1
V: TRBV4-3
size: -
D: -
CDR3: CASSQERRTEAFF
DNA: TGCGCCAGCAGCCAAGAGAGGCGAACTGAAGCTTTCTTT

length: 12
J: TRBJ1-2
V: TRBV24-1
size: -
D: -
CDR3: CATSAGDYGYTF
DNA: TGTGCCACCAGTGCCGGGGACTATGGCTACACCTTC

length: 13
J: TRBJ2-5
V: TRBV7-9
size: -
D: TRBD1
CDR3: CASSPPGQETQYF
DNA: TGTGCCAGCAGCCCACCGGGACAGGAGACCCAGTACTTC

length: 16
J: TRBJ2-1
V: TRBV7-9
size: -
D: -
CDR3: CASSPLGGSSYNEQFF
DNA: TGTGCCAGCAGCCCTCTCGGAGGAAGCTCCTACAATGAGCAGTTCTTC

length: 13
J: TRBJ1-2
V: TRBV27
size: few
D: -
CDR3: CASSFNTNYGYTF
DNA: TGTGCCAGCAGTTTTAACACCAACTATGGCTACACCTTC

length: 13
J: TRBJ1-6
V: TRBV19
size: -
D: -
CDR3: CASTTRGGAPLHF
DNA: TGTGCCAGTACTACGAGAGGGGGGGCACCCCTCCACTTT

length: 12
J: TRBJ1-2
V: TRBV11-2
size: -
D: -
CDR3: CASSPDSYGYTF
DNA: TGTGCCAGCAGCCCCGACAGCTATGGCTACACCTTC

length: 13
J: TRBJ1-1
V: TRBV6-4
size: -
D: -
CDR3: CASSEGRSTEAFF
DNA: TGTGCCAGCAGTGAGGGGAGGAGTACTGAAGCTTTCTTT

length: 15
J: TRBJ2-3
V: TRBV4-1
size: -
D: TRBD2
CDR3: CASSLSGGHTDTQYF
DNA: TGCGCCAGCAGCCTTAGCGGGGGACACACAGATACGCAGTATTTT

length: 16
J: TRBJ2-2
V: TRBV19
size: -
D: TRBD2
CDR3: CASSPRGLVGTGELFF
DNA: TGTGCCAGTAGTCCCCGCGGACTAGTAGGCACCGGGGAGCTGTTTTTT

length: 13
J: TRBJ2-1
V: TRBV30
size: -
D: -
CDR3: CAWSQFAYNEQFF
DNA: TGTGCCTGGAGCCAATTTGCGTACAATGAGCAGTTCTTC

length: 14
J: TRBJ1-1
V: TRBV2
size: -
D: -
CDR3: CASSEDRLYTEAFF
DNA: TGTGCCAGCAGCGAGGACAGACTGTACACTGAAGCTTTCTTT

length: 18
J: TRBJ2-5
V: TRBV7-2
size: -
D: TRBD2
CDR3: CASSIEGLAGGPVKTQYF
DNA: TGTGCCAGCAGCATAGAAGGGCTAGCGGGGGGGCCGGTAAAGACCCAGTACTTC

length: 13
J: TRBJ1-2
V: TRBV6-5
size: -
D: -
CDR3: CASSYYSFGGYTF
DNA: TGTGCCAGCAGTTACTACTCTTTCGGTGGCTACACCTTC

length: 17
J: TRBJ1-1
V: TRBV4-1
size: -
D: -
CDR3: CASSPSPAGTLNTEAFF
DNA: TGCGCCAGCAGCCCCTCCCCAGCCGGGACATTGAACACTGAAGCTTTCTTT

length: 16
J: TRBJ1-1
V: TRBV12-5
size: -
D: -
CDR3: CASGLGGGTLNTEAFF
DNA: TGTGCTAGTGGTTTAGGGGGAGGGACGCTGAACACTGAAGCTTTCTTT

length: 17
J: TRBJ2-3
V: TRBV30
size: -
D: -
CDR3: CAWSEWGGGPYADTQYF
DNA: TGTGCCTGGAGTGAATGGGGAGGGGGGCCCTATGCAGATACGCAGTATTTT

length: 12
J: TRBJ2-7
V: TRBV6-5
size: medium-sized
D: TRBD1
CDR3: CATSTGGNEQYF
DNA: TGTGCCACTTCTACAGGGGGGAACGAGCAGTACTTC

length: 15
J: TRBJ1-1
V: TRBV30
size: -
D: -
CDR3: CAWSVRRGGNTEAFF
DNA: TGTGCCTGGAGTGTACGCAGGGGCGGGAACACTGAAGCTTTCTTT

length: 13
J: TRBJ2-5
V: TRBV7-3
size: -
D: -
CDR3: CASSLVVGETQYF
DNA: TGTGCCAGCAGCCTGGTTGTCGGGGAGACCCAGTACTTC

length: 13
J: TRBJ1-1
V: TRBV2
size: once
D: -
CDR3: CASSTGRNTEAFF
DNA: TGTGCCAGCAGTACAGGGAGGAACACTGAAGCTTTCTTT

length: 15
J: TRBJ2-7
V: TRBV7-2
size: -
D: TRBD1
CDR3: CASSVSEGGIYEQYF
DNA: TGTGCCAGCAGCGTATCTGAAGGGGGCATCTACGAGCAGTACTTC

length: 12
J: TRBJ2-5
V: TRBV6-2/TRBV6-3
size: -
D: -
CDR3: CASSPPGETQYF
DNA: TGTGCCAGCAGCCCGCCCGGGGAGACCCAGTACTTC

length: 17
J: TRBJ1-4
V: TRBV9
size: -
D: TRBD1
CDR3: CASSVGTGRAANEKLFF
DNA: TGTGCCAGCAGCGTAGGGACAGGGAGGGCGGCTAATGAAAAACTGTTTTTT

length: 13
J: TRBJ1-6
V: TRBV6-5
size: -
D: -
CDR3: CASSQDGNSPLHF
DNA: TGTGCCAGCAGTCAGGATGGCAATTCACCCCTCCACTTT

length: 17
J: TRBJ2-5
V: TRBV3-1/TRBV3-2
size: -
D: -
CDR3: CASSQGVRGPVQETQYF
DNA: TGTGCCAGCAGCCAAGGAGTGCGGGGGCCGGTCCAAGAGACCCAGTACTTC

length: 14
J: TRBJ1-2
V: TRBV7-9
size: -
D: -
CDR3: CASSRWATNYGYTF
DNA: TGTGCCAGCAGCCGATGGGCAACTAACTATGGCTACACCTTC

length: 12
J: TRBJ2-7
V: TRBV2
size: -
D: TRBD2
CDR3: CASVAGGYEQYF
DNA: TGTGCCAGCGTAGCGGGGGGCTACGAGCAGTACTTC

length: 13
J: TRBJ2-1
V: TRBV3-1/TRBV3-2
size: -
D: -
CDR3: CASRSTGYNEQFF
DNA: TGTGCCAGCAGGTCCACAGGGTACAATGAGCAGTTCTTC

length: 17
J: TRBJ1-5
V: TRBV19
size: once
D: -
CDR3: CASSPQGPGDTPRPQHF
DNA: TGTGCCAGTAGTCCTCAAGGCCCCGGGGACACCCCCCGGCCCCAGCATTTT

length: 13
J: TRBJ1-1
V: TRBV19
size: -
D: TRBD1
CDR3: CASRRDRGSEAFF
DNA: TGTGCCAGTCGCCGGGACAGGGGATCTGAAGCTTTCTTT

length: 13
J: TRBJ1-1
V: TRBV19
size: few
D: TRBD1
CDR3: CASRPGGGTEAFF
DNA: TGTGCCAGTAGACCAGGGGGCGGGACTGAAGCTTTCTTT

length: 13
J: TRBJ2-5
V: TRBV7-6
size: -
D: -
CDR3: CASSFEYQETQYF
DNA: TGTGCCAGCAGCTTTGAGTACCAAGAGACCCAGTACTTC

length: 13
J: TRBJ2-4
V: TRBV10-1
size: -
D: -
CDR3: CAREGASKNIQYF
DNA: TGCGCCAGGGAGGGAGCGAGCAAAAACATTCAGTACTTC

length: 14
J: TRBJ1-1
V: TRBV7-9
size: -
D: TRBD1
CDR3: CASSLDRGPTEAFF
DNA: TGTGCCAGCAGCCTGGACAGGGGGCCCACTGAAGCTTTCTTT

length: 12
J: TRBJ2-1
V: TRBV7-9
size: -
D: TRBD1
CDR3: CASSLDRGKQFF
DNA: TGTGCCAGCAGCTTGGACAGGGGCAAGCAGTTCTTC

length: 14
J: TRBJ2-7
V: TRBV11-2
size: -
D: TRBD2
CDR3: CASSLGSRGEGQYF
DNA: TGTGCCAGCAGCTTAGGATCTCGGGGGGAAGGGCAGTACTTC

length: 16
J: TRBJ2-3
V: TRBV6-1
size: -
D: TRBD1
CDR3: CASSGDRGRGTDTQYF
DNA: TGTGCCAGCAGTGGAGACAGGGGGCGCGGCACAGATACGCAGTATTTT

length: 15
J: TRBJ1-1
V: TRBV3-1/TRBV3-2
size: -
D: -
CDR3: CASSQGGAVGTEAFF
DNA: TGTGCCAGCAGCCAAGGTGGGGCCGTGGGGACTGAAGCTTTCTTT